One and the same sample provided the 17 T cell receptor beta chains below, sequenced in a study of shared clonotypes between healthy human individuals. The assay was immunoSEQ multiplex PCR, and TCRdb's table has in-frame clones only and misses some. Of approximately 620,000 clones in the sample, almost 97% were seen once. Material: naive CD4+ T cells sorted from blood. The subset here: CD45RA+ positively selected. These receptors originate from a woman under 40 in good health.

J is TRBJ2-1 and V is TRBV7-7; 9 positions agree with TRBD2. Germline V gene data show CDR1 as SSHAT and CDR2 as FNYEAQ (reference sequence). There are 14 residues in the CDR3. V was pared by 5 bases and J by 9 bases, with 8 bases of the junction left unmatched. CDR3 amino acids: CASSRTSVGGEQFF. In DNA, the CDR3 is TGTGCCAGCAGCCGGACTAGCGTGGGCGGTGAGCAGTTCTTC.

The chain combines TRBV19 with TRBJ1-1; D might be TRBD1 (6 bases). Germline V gene data show CDR1 as LNHDA and CDR2 as SQIVND (reference sequence). This CDR3 is built from 13 residues. V shed 4 bases and J shed 8 bases, with 14 bases lying between them. This CDR3 is CASSRGQFLEAFF. CDR3 nucleotide sequence: TGTGCCAGTAGTAGGGGGCAGTTCCTAGAAGCTTTCTTT.

This chain uses TRBV19 with TRBJ2-3, with 8 positions matching TRBD2. Germline CDR1 is LNHDA and CDR2 is SQIVND (reference sequence). V lost 5 bases to trimming and J lost 4 bases; unmatched junction nucleotides: 14. This CDR3 has 17 residues. CDR3 nucleotide sequence: TGTGCCAGTAGTTCTCAGCTCGGGAGGGCCAATCCAGATACGCAGTATTTT. As protein: CASSSQLGRANPDTQYF.

The chain couples TRBV19 to TRBJ2-3; D unresolved. Germline V gene sequence: CDR1 LNHDA, CDR2 SQIVND (reference sequence). The CDR3 length is 12 residues. V lost 1 base to trimming and J lost 4 bases, with 3 bases between them. The CDR3 sequence is CASSIVADTQYF. The DNA for the CDR3 is TGTGCCAGTAGTATAGTTGCAGATACGCAGTATTTT.

In this sample, this clone turned up once. In the same sample, other DNA sequences code for this CDR3. The chain employs TRBV7-9 and TRBJ2-5; no reliable D call. V lost 2 bases to trimming and J lost 5 bases, with 12 bases between them. The CDR3 consists of 14 residues. The germline CDR1 and CDR2 sequences are SEHNR and FQNEAQ (reference sequence). CDR3 sequence: CASSLSGVSETQYF. The CDR3, as DNA: TGTGCCAGCAGCTTATCTGGCGTTAGTGAGACCCAGTACTTC.

The chain is built from TRBV5-1 and TRBJ2-5; the D is unclear. The V end was cut by 0 bases, the J end by 3 bases, with 9 bases between. The CDR3 has 14 amino acids. Germline-derived CDR1 and CDR2 are SGHRS and YFSETQ. In nucleotides, the CDR3 is TGCGCCAGCAGCTTGGGGTTTAGTAAAGAGACCCAGTACTTC. Residues: CASSLGFSKETQYF.

The chain links TRBV28 to TRBJ1-2, with 8 nucleotides matching TRBD1. This CDR3 region has 13 residues. Germline loops: CDR1 MDHEN, CDR2 SYDVKM. The V gene end was trimmed by 4 bases and the J gene end by 6 bases; junction bases not matched to a gene: 4. CDR3 sequence reads: CASSWDRTDGYTF. The CDR3 nucleotides are TGTGCCAGCAGTTGGGACAGGACTGATGGCTACACCTTC.

V and J are TRBV5-1 and TRBJ2-1; either TRBD1 or TRBD2 may supply D (5 bases each). Germline V CDR1 and CDR2: SGHRS, YFSETQ. This CDR3 is built from 16 residues. The V end was cut by 4 bases, the J end by 0 bases, with 14 bases between. Here the CDR3 reads CASSHEGSASYNEQFF. DNA for the CDR3: TGCGCCAGCAGCCACGAGGGGAGCGCCTCCTACAATGAGCAGTTCTTC.

The rearrangement uses TRBV25-1 and TRBJ2-5; 10 bases line up with TRBD1. Judging by the DNA end, TRBJ2-7 fits better; the J call may be wrong. This CDR3 contains 15 residues. CDR1 and CDR2 from the germline V gene are MGHDK and SYGVNS. CDR3: CASSDPGQGTYEQYF. The CDR3 region has the DNA TGTGCCAGCAGTGACCCGGGACAGGGGACCTACGAGCAGTACTTC.

V is TRBV28 and J is TRBJ1-4; 7 bases map to TRBD1. The germline V gene has CDR1 MDHEN and CDR2 SYDVKM. The CDR3 covers 14 residues. V trimming: 6 bases; J trimming: 4 bases; junction bases outside the gene matches: 5. This CDR3 is CASRTGTVNEKLFF. The CDR3 bases are TGTGCCAGCAGGACCGGGACAGTTAATGAAAAACTGTTTTTT.

This rearrangement joins TRBV19 to TRBJ2-1; 10 bases are shared with TRBD1. There are 15 residues in the CDR3. Per the germline V gene, CDR1 is LNHDA and CDR2 is SQIVND (reference sequence). V was pared by 5 bases and J by 12 bases, with 13 bases of the junction left unmatched. This CDR3 reads CASSFGQGGQIVQFF. In DNA, the CDR3 is TGTGCCAGTAGTTTTGGACAGGGGGGACAGATTGTGCAGTTCTTC.

V usage is TRBV28 and J usage is TRBJ2-5; the match to TRBD2 covers 9 bases. The V and J ends lost 2 bases and 2 bases, in that order; junction bases with no gene match: 6. The CDR3 extends over 16 amino acids. CDR1 and CDR2 from the germline V gene are MDHEN and SYDVKM. The CDR3 sequence is CASSLEPSGVQETQYF. The CDR3 bases are TGTGCCAGCAGTTTAGAACCTAGCGGGGTACAAGAGACCCAGTACTTC.

The chain links TRBV10-1 to TRBJ2-2; a possible D gene is TRBD1 (5 bases). CDR1 WNHNN and CDR2 SYGVQD come from the germline V gene (reference sequence). The CDR3 runs 14 residues. V lost 6 bases, J lost 5 bases, and 13 bases lay in between. The chain's CDR3 is CASSPKAGTGELFF. CDR3 nucleotides: TGCGCCAGCAGCCCCAAAGCAGGGACCGGGGAGCTGTTTTTT.

V and J are TRBV7-2 and TRBJ2-1; 9 nucleotides align to TRBD2. Germline V gives CDR1 SGHTA, CDR2 FQGNSA. This CDR3 comprises 17 residues. Trimming took 6 bases from V and 4 from J; bases not matched to a gene: 13. The DNA of the CDR3 is TGTGCCAGCAGTCGAACTAGCGGGCCCGCGGGGTACAATGAGCAGTTCTTC. It encodes CASSRTSGPAGYNEQFF.

The rearrangement links TRBV27 to TRBJ2-1; possibly TRBD1 for D (6 bases). Germline V gene sequence: CDR1 MNHEY, CDR2 SMNVEV (reference sequence). CDR3 length: 12 residues. V lost 3 bases and J 8 bases, leaving 8 bases between the germline ends. The CDR3 DNA reads TGTGCCAGCAGTTTTAGGGGGTATGAGCAGTTCTTC. This sequence encodes CASSFRGYEQFF.

The chain carries TRBV5-4 and TRBJ2-1; D gene uncertain. Trimming removed 4 bases from V and 0 bases from J, with 11 bases in between. CDR3 length equals 15 residues. Germline-derived CDR1 and CDR2 are SGHNT and YYREEE (reference sequence). This CDR3 reads CASSLPESSYNEQFF. The CDR3 coding sequence is TGTGCCAGCAGCCTTCCGGAGAGCTCCTACAATGAGCAGTTCTTC.

This sequence joins TRBV7-9 and TRBJ1-4; TRBD1 might be the D (6 bases). Per germline, CDR1 SEHNR and CDR2 FQNEAQ (reference sequence). This CDR3 spans 15 amino acids. Trimming cost V 3 bases and J 5 bases, with 13 bases left between them. DNA of the CDR3: TGTGCCAGCAGCTTCTGGGACACCGGGAATGAAAAACTGTTTTTT. Residues: CASSFWDTGNEKLFF.